One and the same sample provided the 17 T cell receptor beta chains below, sequenced in a study of Ad26.COV2.S vaccination and SARS-CoV-2 variants. Treatment defined: roughly 18 received Ad26.COV2.S at low or high dose, single or two shots; about 5 received placebo; per-sample allocation not given. Sampling took place 63 days after the first vaccine or placebo injection. Clones were sequenced by immunoSEQ multiplex PCR, and TCRdb holds only the in-frame ones, with some missing. In the table there are 360,000 or so clones, approximately 89% of which are singletons. The specimen was peripheral blood, collected in a trial of Ad26.COV2.S vaccine versus placebo. All receptors come from a person between 18 and 59 years old who received the Ad26.COV2.S COVID-19 vaccine or a placebo.

The chain links TRBV6-1 to TRBJ2-5, with TRBD2 matching 10 bases. There are 16 residues in the CDR3. Trimming took 1 base from V and 5 from J; bases not matched to a gene: 7. Germline V gene sequence: CDR1 MNHNS, CDR2 SASEGT. The CDR3 loop reads CASSEVLAGVRETQYF. As DNA, the CDR3 is TGTGCCAGCAGTGAAGTCCTAGCGGGAGTGCGGGAGACCCAGTACTTC.

The CDR3 nucleotides read TGTGCCAGCAGCTTATTTTCGACAGGCTTGAACACCGGGGAGCTGTTTTTT. The encoded protein is CASSLFSTGLNTGELFF. The chain carries TRBV11-2 and TRBJ2-2; D might be TRBD1 (6 bases). The germline V gene encodes CDR1 SGHAT and CDR2 FQNNGV. Trimming shortened V by 2 bases and J by 1 base, and 14 bases separated the two germline ends. This CDR3 spans 17 amino acids.

This chain links TRBV28 with TRBJ2-2; TRBD2 matches at 11 bases. There are 16 residues in the CDR3. Germline CDR1 reads MDHEN; CDR2 reads SYDVKM. Trimming at V came to 1 base and at J to 8 bases, leaving 6 bases not matched to a gene. The CDR3 spells CASSLYRTSGLGELFF. CDR3 nucleotides: TGTGCCAGCAGTTTATACCGGACTAGCGGGCTGGGGGAGCTGTTTTTT.

V and J are TRBV28 and TRBJ2-5; TRBD1 matches at 9 bases. Germline trimming cut 6 bases from V and 7 bases from J; bases unmatched to any gene: 3. This CDR3 region has 12 residues. CDR1 MDHEN and CDR2 SYDVKM come from the germline V gene. The CDR3: CASRQGARTQYF. The CDR3 DNA follows: TGTGCCAGCAGACAGGGGGCACGGACCCAGTACTTC.

This chain joins TRBV3-1 (or the pseudogene TRBV3-2) and TRBJ2-7; D may be TRBD2 (5 bases). Trimming stripped 0 bases from V and 4 bases from J, with 10 bases between. The CDR3 is 14 residues long. The germline V gene has CDR1 LGHDT and CDR2 YNNKEL (reference sequence). The CDR3 DNA is TGTGCCAGCAGCCAAGAATCGTCGGGGTACGAGCAGTACTTC. This codes for CASSQESSGYEQYF.

The chain links TRBV3-1 (or the pseudogene TRBV3-2) to TRBJ2-7; D unclear. V lost 0 bases to trimming and J lost 6 bases, with 9 bases between them. CDR1 is LGHDT and CDR2 is YNNKEL in the germline V gene (reference sequence). This CDR3 region has 13 residues. The CDR3 loop reads CASSQDADGEQYF. As DNA, the CDR3 is TGTGCCAGCAGCCAAGATGCTGACGGCGAGCAGTACTTC.

The chain has TRBV18 and TRBJ1-2; 7 nucleotides line up with TRBD1. J gave up 2 bases and V 4 bases, and 4 bases lay outside the gene matches. The CDR3 runs 14 residues. Per the germline V gene, CDR1 is KGHSH and CDR2 is LQKENI. The CDR3 DNA reads as TGTGCCAGCTCACTGGGACAGACCAACTATGGCTACACCTTC. It codes for CASSLGQTNYGYTF.

The V gene is TRBV6-5, the J gene TRBJ2-7; maybe TRBD1 (6 bases). With 7 bases removed from V and 3 bases from J, the gap between germline ends came to 19 bases. Germline V gene lookup returns CDR1 MNHEY and CDR2 SVGAGI. CDR3 length equals 15 residues. The CDR3 protein is CASIGTRDTLYEQYF. The CDR3 region has the DNA TGTGCCAGCATTGGGACCAGGGACACCCTCTACGAGCAGTACTTC.

The chain carries TRBV11-2 and TRBJ2-1; TRBD2 might be the D (6 bases). This CDR3 spans 16 amino acids. The V and J ends lost 6 bases and 2 bases respectively, with 17 bases between them. Germline assignment: CDR1 SGHAT and CDR2 FQNNGV. As DNA, the CDR3 is TGTGCCAGCAGTCGTTTCCGGGACTTTACCTACAATGAGCAGTTCTTC. Amino acids: CASSRFRDFTYNEQFF.

This chain connects TRBV30 to TRBJ2-5; D is possibly TRBD2 (5 bases). Germline CDR1 GTSNPN, CDR2 SVGIG (reference sequence). The CDR3 runs 12 residues. V was shortened by 2 bases and J by 4 bases, with 8 bases between the two germline ends. CDR3 in DNA: TGTGCCTGGAGTAAGGCGGGAGAGACCCAGTACTTC. It yields the protein CAWSKAGETQYF.

This clone was counted only a few times. V usage is TRBV13 and J usage is TRBJ2-2; D may be TRBD1 (5 bases). The CDR3 totals 14 residues. Trimming pared 1 base from V and 5 bases from J, leaving 8 bases between. The germline V gene encodes CDR1 PRHDT and CDR2 FYEKMQ (reference sequence). CDR3 bases: TGTGCCAGCAGCTTAGCTCCAGGGACCGGGGAGCTGTTTTTT. It encodes CASSLAPGTGELFF.

The chain joins TRBV24-1 to TRBJ2-2; D is possibly TRBD1 (6 bases). Germline loops: CDR1 KGHDR, CDR2 SFDVKD. The V and J ends lost 0 bases and 6 bases respectively, with 16 bases between them. The CDR3 loop spans 17 amino acids. DNA of the CDR3: TGTGCCACCAGTGATTTGCAGGCAGGGGTAGGCTCCGGGGAGCTGTTTTTT. Protein product: CATSDLQAGVGSGELFF.

The count of this clone is one. Written as DNA, the CDR3 is TGTGCCAGCAGCTTGGGGCTCAACACCGGGGAGCTGTTTTTT. It codes for CASSLGLNTGELFF. The chain recombines TRBV5-6 with TRBJ2-2; D unresolved. Trimming took 0 bases from V and 2 from J, leaving 5 bases between them. The CDR3 length is 14 residues. Germline CDR1 is SGHDT and CDR2 is YYEEEE.

V usage is TRBV6-5 and J usage is TRBJ1-1; weak D call: TRBD1 (5 bases). The CDR3 is 13 amino acids. Germline values: CDR1 MNHEY, CDR2 SVGAGI. Trimming cost V 2 bases and J 8 bases, with 12 bases left between them. The DNA for the CDR3 is TGTGCCAGCAGTTACGGGCAGGGAAGGGAAGCTTTCTTT. Translation gives CASSYGQGREAFF.

The rearrangement links TRBV28 to TRBJ1-5, with 8 positions matching TRBD1. V dropped 0 bases and J dropped 7; count of bases not matched to a gene: 5. Germline CDR1 is MDHEN and CDR2 is SYDVKM. This CDR3 is built from 15 residues. CDR3 amino acids: CASSLWAGGLQPQHF. CDR3 bases: TGTGCCAGCAGTTTATGGGCAGGGGGCTTACAGCCCCAGCATTTT. The full variable domain, with the rest looked up from reference TRBV28 and TRBJ1-5, is DVKVTQSSRYLVKRTGEKVFLECVQDMDHENMFWYRQDPGLGLRLIYFSYDVKMKEKGDIPEGYSVSREKKERFSLILESASTNQTSMYLCASSLWAGGLQPQHFGDGTRLSIL.

The J gene is TRBJ2-7, the V gene TRBV19; D uncertain. The germline V gene has CDR1 LNHDA and CDR2 SQIVND (reference sequence). This CDR3 is built from 13 residues. Between the trimmed V and J ends, which lost 7 bases and 1 base, there was a span of 11 bases. This chain's CDR3 is CASTPANSYEQYF. The CDR3 coding sequence is TGTGCCAGTACCCCTGCCAATTCCTACGAGCAGTACTTC.

This clone was counted only a few times. V and J are TRBV7-3 and TRBJ1-1, with D unclear. Trimming left V 1 base short and J 3 bases short, with 9 bases between. CDR1 and CDR2 from the germline V gene are SGHTA and FQGTGA. The CDR3 covers 14 residues. In nucleotides, the CDR3 is TGTGCCAGCAGCTTAAGTCTCCGAGACACTGAAGCTTTCTTT. The encoded protein is CASSLSLRDTEAFF. The whole variable domain, remainder taken from reference TRBV7-3 and TRBJ1-1, is GAGVSQTPSNKVTEKGKYVELRCDPISGHTALYWYRQSLGQGPEFLIYFQGTGAADDSGLPNDRFFAVRPEGSVSTLKIQRTERGDSAVYLCASSLSLRDTEAFFGQGTRLTVV.